These T cell receptor beta chains were read from a single sample in a study of blood T cells in healthy people across ages. TCRdb passed the 5' RACE reads through MiXCR, listing each CDR3 protein once. The data show 800,000 or so distinct CDR3 sequences, 35% to 60% seen once. The sample comprised blood. These receptors came from an elderly man in good health. Both conserved end residues are part of each CDR3. The order of the fields is J gene, V gene, clone size, D gene, CDR3 protein, CDR3 DNA. The D gene is left open where the match is weak. Size is omitted from some rows. Given values are once, few, many or a class for expanded clones.

TRBJ2-3 | TRBV20-1 | - | TRBD1 | CSAGTGGRGTDTQYF | TGCAGTGCTGGGACAGGGGGAAGGGGAACAGATACGCAGTATTTT
TRBJ1-4 | TRBV12-3/TRBV12-4 | - | - | CASSLGQSATNEKLFF | TGTGCCAGCAGCCTTGGACAGAGTGCAACTAATGAAAAACTGTTTTTT
TRBJ2-3 | TRBV10-3 | - | TRBD2 | CAISESGGGTDTQYF | TGTGCCATCAGTGAGTCGGGAGGGGGCACAGATACGCAGTATTTT
TRBJ2-3 | TRBV9 | - | - | CASSVARDSHQYF | TGTGCCAGCAGCGTAGCCCGAGACAGTCACCAGTATTTT
TRBJ2-1 | TRBV4-1 | - | TRBD1 | CASSPGGTGEESSYNEQFF | TGCGCCAGCAGCCCAGGTGGGACAGGGGAAGAGAGCTCCTACAATGAGCAGTTCTTC
TRBJ1-2 | TRBV7-2 | - | TRBD1 | CASSRDRAVGYTF | TGTGCCAGCTCACGGGACAGGGCGGTAGGCTACACCTTC
TRBJ1-4 | TRBV28 | few | TRBD1 | CASSSSGQGEKLFF | TGTGCCAGCAGCTCATCAGGACAGGGAGAAAAACTGTTTTTT
TRBJ2-7 | TRBV7-2 | many | - | CASSSHPTSSYEQYF | TGTGCCAGCAGCTCCCACCCGACTAGCTCCTACGAGCAGTACTTC
TRBJ2-5 | TRBV10-3 | - | - | CAISEFEQGESPRYF | TGTGCCATCAGTGAGTTCGAACAGGGAGAGAGTCCCAGGTACTTC
TRBJ1-2 | TRBV19 | - | TRBD1 | CASSSSLGQLMNYGYTF | TGTGCCAGTAGTTCATCTTTGGGACAGCTGATGAACTATGGCTACACCTTC
TRBJ2-1 | TRBV7-2 | few | TRBD2 | CASSPRLWSGRSGSYNEQFF | TGTGCCAGCAGCCCCCGGCTATGGAGCGGGAGATCGGGCTCCTACAATGAGCAGTTCTTC
TRBJ1-1 | TRBV27 | - | TRBD1 | CASRGVGDRVFREAFF | TGTGCCAGCCGTGGGGTTGGGGACAGGGTATTTAGAGAAGCTTTCTTT
TRBJ1-2 | TRBV6-2/TRBV6-3 | once | TRBD1 | CASSRDSGLGTYGYTF | TGTGCCAGCAGCCGGGACAGCGGCCTAGGCACCTATGGCTACACCTTC
TRBJ2-5 | TRBV11-1 | few | - | CASGGRVKETQYF | TGTGCCAGCGGCGGCCGAGTTAAAGAGACCCAGTACTTC
TRBJ2-3 | TRBV10-3 | - | - | CAISRQSSTDTQYF | TGTGCCATCAGCCGACAGTCTAGCACAGATACGCAGTATTTT
TRBJ1-5 | TRBV19 | - | TRBD1 | CASSISDREGNQPQHF | TGTGCCAGTAGTATATCGGACAGGGAGGGCAATCAGCCCCAGCATTTT
TRBJ2-5 | TRBV20-1 | - | TRBD1 | CSAPEGTAQETQYF | TGCAGTGCCCCAGAGGGGACAGCCCAAGAGACCCAGTACTTC
TRBJ1-4 | TRBV7-9 | - | - | CASTTGQINEKLFF | TGTGCCAGCACCACAGGACAGATTAATGAAAAACTGTTTTTT
TRBJ1-6 | TRBV28 | - | - | CASSLSGGVGSPLHF | TGTGCCAGCAGTTTATCGGGCGGGGTTGGTTCACCCCTCCACTTT